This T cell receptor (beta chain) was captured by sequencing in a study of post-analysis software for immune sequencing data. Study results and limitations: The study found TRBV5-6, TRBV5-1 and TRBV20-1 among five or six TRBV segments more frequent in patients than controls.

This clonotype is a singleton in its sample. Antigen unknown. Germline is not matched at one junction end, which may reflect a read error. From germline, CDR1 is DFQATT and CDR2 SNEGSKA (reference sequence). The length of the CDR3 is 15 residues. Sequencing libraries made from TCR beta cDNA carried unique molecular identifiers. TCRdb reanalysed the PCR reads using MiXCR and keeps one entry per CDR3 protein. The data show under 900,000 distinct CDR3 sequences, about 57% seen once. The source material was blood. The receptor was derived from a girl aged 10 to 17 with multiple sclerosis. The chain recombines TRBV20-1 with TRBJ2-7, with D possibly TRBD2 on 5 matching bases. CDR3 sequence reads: CSASVPRTALYERYF. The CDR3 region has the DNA TGCAGTGCTAGTGTTCCGCGGACTGCCCTCTACGAGCGGTACTTC.